This entry features one T cell receptor (beta chain) sequence. Germline V gene lookup returns CDR1 DFQATT and CDR2 SNEGSKA (reference sequence). The junction had 9 bases not matched to a gene; V was cut back by 2 bases and J by 6 bases. The CDR3 totals 14 residues. Stable hyperthyroidism meant no ophthalmopathy within 18 months of follow-up. Among the hyperthyroidism patients, all were newly diagnosed, aged 18 to 65, with under 2 months' duration. PBMCs were obtained from about 9.4 ml of fresh peripheral blood. Amplification targeted the TCR beta CDR3 regions, with RNA transcripts as the source material. HTBI primers were employed in first-round RT-PCR, then a second-round multiplex PCR followed. TCRdb re-called the multiplex PCR reads through MiXCR, storing one row per CDR3 protein. The sample records some 360,000 distinct CDR3 sequences, about 18% being singletons. The data derive from a study of Graves' ophthalmopathy and Graves' hyperthyroidism.

This chain uses TRBV20-1 with TRBJ2-7; 8 bases match TRBD1. This sequence was found in an adult woman with stable Graves' hyperthyroidism. Sequenced sample: peripheral blood. CDR3 in amino acids: CSARRTGLACEQYF. The CDR3 DNA follows: TGCAGTGCTAGAAGGACAGGGCTGGCCTGCGAGCAGTACTTC.